Following are 16 T cell receptor beta chains from one sample sequenced in a study of T cells in Graves' hyperthyroidism and ophthalmopathy. Regions amplified from RNA transcripts were the TCR beta CDR3 regions. An initial round of RT-PCR targeting the TCR CDR3 relied on the HTBI primer set. Using its own MiXCR run on the multiplex PCR reads, TCRdb lists one record per CDR3 protein. Seen here are hundreds of thousands of distinct CDR3 sequences, roughly 21% observed once, and the top ten hold roughly 44%. Sequenced material: blood. These receptors all stem from a man aged 40-49 years with Graves' ophthalmopathy.

The chain employs TRBV6-1 and TRBJ1-1, with D possibly TRBD1 on 5 matching bases. The length of the CDR3 is 17 residues. With 6 bases removed from V and 10 bases from J, the gap between germline ends came to 30 bases. The V gene's germline CDR1 is MNHNS and CDR2 SASEGT. CDR3 nucleotide sequence: TGTGCCAGCAGCCTTTATGGGGACGGGGATTTGGACCTTGGAGCTTTCTTT. Its protein product is CASSLYGDGDLDLGAFF.

This clonotype was counted only a few times. The chain couples TRBV15 to TRBJ2-7; D is unclear. The CDR3 extends over 13 amino acids. CDR1 is LNHNV, CDR2 YYDKDF, per germline (reference sequence). The germline V and J ends were trimmed by 0 bases and 3 bases, with 6 bases remaining between them. CDR3 DNA: TGTGCCACCAGCAGAGAGGTTGGCTACGAGCAGTACTTC. This gives the protein CATSREVGYEQYF. The whole variable domain, filled in from reference TRBV15 and TRBJ2-7, reads DAMVIQNPRYQVTQFGKPVTLSCSQTLNHNVMYWYQQKSSQAPKLLFHYYDKDFNNEADTPDNFQSRRPNTSFCFLDIRSPGLGDTAMYLCATSREVGYEQYFGPGTRLTVT.

This clonotype was seen a few times. The rearrangement uses TRBV7-2 and TRBJ2-2; 13 bases are shared with TRBD2. Germline CDR1 is SGHTA and CDR2 is FQGNSA. The trim removed 5 bases at V and 6 bases at J, leaving 3 bases unmatched. The CDR3 length is 15 residues. The CDR3 is CASSATSGRSGELFF. The CDR3 DNA follows: TGTGCCAGCAGCGCGACTAGCGGGAGGTCCGGGGAGCTGTTTTTT.

On this clonotype itself: Since a much larger clone is just one base distant, this may be a read error. The chain recombines TRBV6-5 with TRBJ1-1, with D maybe TRBD1 (6 bases). CDR1 and CDR2 (germline): MNHEY, SVGAGI. The V and J ends lost 2 bases and 5 bases respectively, with 12 bases between them. The CDR3 consists of 14 residues. The DNA of the CDR3 is TGTGCCAGCAGTTACGGGTCAGGGGCTACTGAAGCTTTCTTT. Translating gives CASSYGSGATEAFF.

This clonotype was seen a few times. The chain is built from TRBV18 and TRBJ2-3, with D uncertain. V was cut by 3 bases and J by 4 bases, with 11 bases left in between. Germline assignment: CDR1 KGHSH and CDR2 LQKENI. The CDR3 has 14 residues. CDR3 sequence: CASSPPHPPDTQYF. CDR3 coding DNA: TGTGCCAGCTCACCCCCCCACCCCCCAGATACGCAGTATTTT.

The chain has TRBV7-8 and TRBJ2-6, with D unclear. Between the trimmed V and J ends, which lost 2 bases and 2 bases, there was a span of 13 bases. Germline V gene sequence: CDR1 SGHVS, CDR2 FQNEAQ. The CDR3 sequence is 17 residues long. CDR3 in amino acids: CASSLFRMAPGANVLTF. CDR3 DNA: TGTGCCAGCAGCTTATTTCGGATGGCTCCTGGGGCCAACGTCCTGACTTTC.

This clonotype appeared many times. The V call is TRBV6-6, the J call TRBJ2-3; TRBD2 might be the D (5 bases). V lost 2 bases to trimming and J lost 0 bases, with 15 bases between them. The CDR3 is 17 amino acids. The germline V gene has CDR1 MNHNY and CDR2 SVGAGI (reference sequence). DNA for the CDR3: TGTGCCAGCAGTTACCAGAGCCGGGGAGCCAGCACAGATACGCAGTATTTT. This codes for CASSYQSRGASTDTQYF.

The J gene is TRBJ2-5, the V gene TRBV11-2, with 16 bases that match TRBD2. This CDR3 comprises 20 residues. CDR1 and CDR2 from the germline V gene are SGHAT and FQNNGV. The ends lost 8 bases at V and 5 bases at J; junction bases unmatched: 20. The CDR3 sequence is CASGYPPTGTSGGAYETQYF. In DNA, the CDR3 is TGTGCCAGCGGATACCCCCCTACCGGGACTAGCGGGGGGGCCTATGAGACCCAGTACTTC.

The chain is built from TRBV6-2 or TRBV6-3 and TRBJ2-1; D remains unclear. The CDR3 contains 13 residues. V was clipped by 7 bases and J by 11 bases, with 18 bases between them. Germline-derived CDR1 and CDR2 are MNHEY and SVGEGT. CDR3 region: CASTPDGIRKQFF. CDR3 nucleotides: TGTGCCAGCACTCCGGACGGAATTAGGAAGCAGTTCTTC.

This clonotype was seen more than once but under ten times. The chain recombines TRBV29-1 with TRBJ1-4, with 8 positions matching TRBD1. The CDR3 consists of 12 residues. Per the germline V gene, CDR1 is SQVTM and CDR2 is ANQGSEA. The V gene end was trimmed by 7 bases and the J gene end by 7 bases; junction bases not matched to a gene: 5. CDR3 in amino acids: CSGADRGEKLFF. The CDR3 DNA reads TGCAGCGGCGCCGACAGGGGTGAAAAACTGTTTTTT.

This clonotype was detected many times. The V gene is TRBV2, the J gene TRBJ1-1; D is unresolved. Germline CDR1 is SNHLY and CDR2 is FYNNEI. This CDR3 region has 12 residues. V was clipped by 6 bases and J by 7 bases, with 12 bases between them. The CDR3 spells CASSYTSIEAFF. Here the CDR3 DNA reads TGTGCCAGCAGCTATACGTCGATTGAAGCTTTCTTT.

This clonotype was counted ten times or more. The J gene is TRBJ2-1, the V gene TRBV5-1, with TRBD2 identical over 8 bases. J was trimmed by 7 bases and V by 3 bases; bases with no gene match: 12. Germline CDR1 is SGHRS and CDR2 is YFSETQ. CDR3 length: 16 amino acids. DNA for the CDR3: TGCGCCAGCAGCTCCGTAGCGGGGCACCAAAAGAATGAGCAGTTCTTC. Its translation: CASSSVAGHQKNEQFF.

This clonotype was seen a few times. The V and J genes are TRBV11-2 and TRBJ1-2, with unresolved D. Trimming took 5 bases from V and 0 from J, leaving 7 bases between them. This CDR3 has 13 amino acids. Germline assignment: CDR1 SGHAT and CDR2 FQNNGV. The CDR3 DNA sequence: TGTGCCAGCAGCGACGGAGCTAACTATGGCTACACCTTC. This sequence encodes CASSDGANYGYTF.

CDR3 in amino acids: CASRDLAGLTYEQYF. As DNA, the CDR3 is TGTGCCAGCAGAGATCTAGCGGGACTTACCTACGAGCAGTACTTC. The chain employs TRBV12-3 or TRBV12-4 and TRBJ2-7; 9 positions match TRBD2. The CDR3 consists of 15 residues. The V and J ends lost 6 bases and 2 bases, in that order; junction bases with no gene match: 8.

This clonotype was observed a handful of times. A junction boundary mismatches the germline segment, possibly from a read error. Here the CDR3 DNA reads TGTGCCAGCAGTTTCGGAGCGAGTGAGGGGGCGTGGGCCTTC. This sequence encodes CASSFGASEGAWAF. The chain is built from TRBV12-3 or TRBV12-4 and TRBJ1-2, with TRBD1 matching 7 bases. The CDR3 totals 14 residues.

This clonotype was seen only a few times. In DNA, the CDR3 is TGTGCCCAATCAGGGGGGGGGAACTATGGCTACACCTTC. The encoded protein is CAQSGGGNYGYTF. V usage is TRBV2 and J usage is TRBJ1-2, with 7 bases that match TRBD1. CDR3 size: 13 residues. Germline V lookup: CDR1 SNHLY, CDR2 FYNNEI. V lost 11 bases and J lost 2; bases outside the gene matches: 8.